This TCR beta chain emerged from a study of T cell changes during pregnancy in multiple sclerosis. Germline loops: CDR1 SQVTM, CDR2 ANQGSEA. V was pared by 2 bases and J by 3 bases, with 17 bases between. This CDR3 is 16 amino acids long. Only in-frame clones appear in the TCRdb table, and some are missing; sequencing was by immunoSEQ multiplex PCR. In the table there are 40,000 to 50,000 clones, less than 95% of which are singletons. Material: CD8+ T cells from peripheral blood mononuclear cells, obtained in the first trimester of pregnancy. The clonotype was recovered from a female donor with multiple sclerosis, enrolled in a pregnancy study. The chain is built from TRBV29-1 and TRBJ2-1, with D perhaps matching TRBD1 (5 bases). This chain's CDR3 is CSVEKADRTLYNEQFF. The CDR3 nucleotides are TGCAGCGTTGAAAAAGCCGACAGAACCCTCTACAATGAGCAGTTCTTC.